What follows are 11 T cell receptor beta chains derived from one specimen sequenced in a study of T cell responses to AZD1222 COVID-19 vaccine. Sequencing used immunoSEQ multiplex PCR; TCRdb keeps in-frame clones, though not all of them. Of some 120,000 clones in the sample, roughly 92% were seen once. The material sequenced was peripheral blood, taken on day 0 of AZD1222 vaccination. These receptors were collected from an adult in good health.

In its sample, this clone was seen once. The chain carries TRBV24-1 and TRBJ2-1, with D unresolved. Trimming left V 2 bases short and J 9 bases short, with 10 bases between. CDR3 length: 13 residues. Germline assignment: CDR1 KGHDR and CDR2 SFDVKD. As DNA, the CDR3 is TGTGCCACCAGTGATTCGGATCTTTTTGAGCAGTTCTTC. Translation: CATSDSDLFEQFF.

This chain connects TRBV4-2 to TRBJ1-2; 9 nucleotides agree with TRBD1. Germline CDR1 and CDR2: LGHNA and YNFKEQ. V lost 1 base and J lost 6; bases outside the gene matches: 0. The CDR3 extends over 13 amino acids. CDR3 nucleotide sequence: TGTGCCAGCAGCCAAGGGACAGGGGATGGCTACACCTTC. Protein: CASSQGTGDGYTF.

This chain links TRBV10-3 with TRBJ1-3, with a tentative D call TRBD1 (6 bases). Trimming removed 11 bases from V and 2 bases from J, with 16 bases in between. This CDR3 comprises 14 residues. Per germline, CDR1 ENHRY and CDR2 SYGVKD. CDR3 loop: CASHGGLAGNTIYF. In nucleotides, the CDR3 is TGTGCCTCCCACGGGGGGCTAGCTGGAAACACCATATATTTT.

The chain carries TRBV30 and TRBJ1-3; D is ambiguous. CDR3 size: 13 residues. Germline-derived CDR1 and CDR2 are GTSNPN and SVGIG (reference sequence). V was shortened by 4 bases and J by 3 bases, with 10 bases between the two germline ends. This CDR3 is CAWTPGGGNTIYF. The CDR3 region has the DNA TGTGCCTGGACCCCGGGAGGTGGAAACACCATATATTTT.

V is TRBV27 and J is TRBJ1-5, with 7 bases fitting TRBD1. Germline CDR1 and CDR2: MNHEY and SMNVEV (reference sequence). The V segment lost 6 bases and the J segment 11 bases; nucleotides outside the gene matches: 7. CDR3 length equals 12 residues. The CDR3 DNA follows: TGTGCCAGCAGGGGTCAGGGGGTATCCCAGCATTTT. It translates to CASRGQGVSQHF.

V is TRBV4-3 and J is TRBJ1-4; a possible D gene is TRBD1 (6 bases). V shed 0 bases and J shed 1 base, with 18 bases lying between them. CDR3 length equals 19 residues. Germline CDR1 reads LGHNA; CDR2 reads YSLEER. The CDR3 DNA follows: TGCGCCAGCAGCCAAGATTGGGGGCAGGGGTGGGGAACTAATGAAAAACTGTTTTTT. The encoded protein is CASSQDWGQGWGTNEKLFF.

In this sample, this clone turned up once. The genes are TRBV10-3 and TRBJ1-5, with D unclear. CDR3 length: 12 residues. V was pared by 10 bases and J by 0 bases, with 7 bases between. Germline CDR1 is ENHRY and CDR2 is SYGVKD. Here the CDR3 DNA reads TGTGCCACCTCAAATAGCAATCAGCCCCAGCATTTT. It translates to CATSNSNQPQHF.

The chain carries TRBV11-2 and TRBJ1-5; D is undetermined. With 2 bases removed from V and 0 bases from J, the gap between germline ends came to 11 bases. The CDR3 covers 16 residues. The germline gives CDR1 SGHAT, CDR2 FQNNGV. CDR3 coding DNA: TGTGCCAGCAGCTTATCACACTTCGATAGCAATCAGCCCCAGCATTTT. As protein: CASSLSHFDSNQPQHF.

The chain uses TRBV5-5 and TRBJ1-1, with no clear D. CDR3 length: 15 residues. Germline loops: CDR1 SGHKS, CDR2 YYEKEE (reference sequence). Deletions cut 3 bases from V and 6 bases from J, with 18 bases between. DNA for the CDR3: TGTGCCAGCAGCTCGAGTGCGGCGACGAAGGCTGAAGCTTTCTTT. Translating gives CASSSSAATKAEAFF.

The chain carries TRBV24-1 and TRBJ2-7; tentative D call: TRBD2 (5 bases). Germline V CDR1 and CDR2: KGHDR, SFDVKD. The CDR3 is made up of 14 amino acids. V dropped 3 bases and J dropped 2 bases, with 10 bases sitting between them. CDR3 bases: TGTGCCACCAGTGATACGACGGGAACCTACGAGCAGTACTTC. This encodes CATSDTTGTYEQYF.

This clone has only a few counts. The chain employs TRBV4-3 and TRBJ2-2, with 11 nucleotides matching TRBD2. The CDR3 spans 17 residues. Germline V gives CDR1 LGHNA, CDR2 YSLEER. The V segment lost 2 bases and the J segment 3 bases; nucleotides outside the gene matches: 5. The CDR3 sequence is CASSQLQLAGDTGELFF. The CDR3 coding sequence is TGCGCCAGCAGCCAACTACAACTAGCGGGGGACACCGGGGAGCTGTTTTTT.